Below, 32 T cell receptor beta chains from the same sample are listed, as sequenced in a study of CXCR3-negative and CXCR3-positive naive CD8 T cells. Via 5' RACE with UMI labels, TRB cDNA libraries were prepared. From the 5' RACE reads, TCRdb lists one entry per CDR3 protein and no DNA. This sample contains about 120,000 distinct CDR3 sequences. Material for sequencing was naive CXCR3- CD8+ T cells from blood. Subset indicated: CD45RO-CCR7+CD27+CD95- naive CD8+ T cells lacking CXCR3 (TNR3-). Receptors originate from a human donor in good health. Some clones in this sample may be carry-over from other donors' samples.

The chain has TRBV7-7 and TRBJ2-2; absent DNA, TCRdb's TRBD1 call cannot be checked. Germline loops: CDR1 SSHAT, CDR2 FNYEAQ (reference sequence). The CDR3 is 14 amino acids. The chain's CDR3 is CASRPGENTGELFF.

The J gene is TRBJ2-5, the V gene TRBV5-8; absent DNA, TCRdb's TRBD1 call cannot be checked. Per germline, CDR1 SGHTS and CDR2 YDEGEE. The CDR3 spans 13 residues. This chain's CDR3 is CASSPDSQETQYF.

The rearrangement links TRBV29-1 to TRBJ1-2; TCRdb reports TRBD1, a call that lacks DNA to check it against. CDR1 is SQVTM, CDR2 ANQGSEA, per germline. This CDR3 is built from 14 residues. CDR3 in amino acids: CSVESLGLDYGYTF.

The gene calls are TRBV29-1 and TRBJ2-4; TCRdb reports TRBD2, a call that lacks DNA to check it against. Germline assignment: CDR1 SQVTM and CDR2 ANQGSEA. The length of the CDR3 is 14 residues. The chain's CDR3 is CSVEGREAGNIQYF.

CDR3 amino acids: CASSLPSTISTDTQYF. This chain uses TRBV12-3 or TRBV12-4 with TRBJ2-3; the TRBD2 assignment by TCRdb is unverifiable without DNA. The CDR3 is made up of 16 amino acids.

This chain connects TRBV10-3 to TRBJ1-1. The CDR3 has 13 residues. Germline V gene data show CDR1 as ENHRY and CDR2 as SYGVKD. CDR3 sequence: CAISGTENTEAFF.

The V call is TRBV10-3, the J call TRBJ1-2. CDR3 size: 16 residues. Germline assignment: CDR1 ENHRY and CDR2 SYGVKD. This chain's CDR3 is CAISESSGFGVYGYTF.

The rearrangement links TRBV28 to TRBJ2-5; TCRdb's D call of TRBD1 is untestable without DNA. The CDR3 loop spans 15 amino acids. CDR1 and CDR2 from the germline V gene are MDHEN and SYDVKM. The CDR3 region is CASSLTGGAGETQYF.

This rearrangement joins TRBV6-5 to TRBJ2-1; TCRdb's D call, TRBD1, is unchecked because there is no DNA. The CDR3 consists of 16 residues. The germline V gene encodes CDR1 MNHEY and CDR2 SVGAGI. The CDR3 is CASSSLVQGGHNEQFF.

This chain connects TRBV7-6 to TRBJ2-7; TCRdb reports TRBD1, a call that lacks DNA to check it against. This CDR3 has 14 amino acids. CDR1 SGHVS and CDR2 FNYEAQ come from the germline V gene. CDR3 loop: CASSLAAGAYEQYF. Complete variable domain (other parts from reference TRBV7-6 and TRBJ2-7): GAGVSQSPRYKVTKRGQDVALRCDPISGHVSLYWYRQALGQGPEFLTYFNYEAQQDKSGLPNDRFSAERPEGSISTLTIQRTEQRDSAMYRCASSLAAGAYEQYFGPGTRLTVT.

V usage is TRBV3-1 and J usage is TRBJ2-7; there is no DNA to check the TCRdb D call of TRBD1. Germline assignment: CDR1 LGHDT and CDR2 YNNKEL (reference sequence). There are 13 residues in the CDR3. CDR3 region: CASSQAGDYEQYF.

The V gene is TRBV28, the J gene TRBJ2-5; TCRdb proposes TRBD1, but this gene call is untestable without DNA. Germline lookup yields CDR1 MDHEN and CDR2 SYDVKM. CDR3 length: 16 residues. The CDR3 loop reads CASSFPGGKVKETQYF.

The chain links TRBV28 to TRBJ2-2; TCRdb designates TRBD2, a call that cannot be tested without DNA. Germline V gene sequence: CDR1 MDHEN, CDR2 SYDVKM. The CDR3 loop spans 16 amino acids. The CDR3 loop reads CASSLRSGRAYGELFF.

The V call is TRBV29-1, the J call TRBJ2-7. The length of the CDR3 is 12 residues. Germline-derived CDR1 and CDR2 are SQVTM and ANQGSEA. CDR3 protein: CSVLTASYEQYF.

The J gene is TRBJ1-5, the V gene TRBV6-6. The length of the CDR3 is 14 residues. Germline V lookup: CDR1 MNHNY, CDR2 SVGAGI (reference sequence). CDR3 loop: CASSYSIMGQPQHF.

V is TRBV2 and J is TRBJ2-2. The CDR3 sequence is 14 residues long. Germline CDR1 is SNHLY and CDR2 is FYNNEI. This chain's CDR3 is CASSAYFRTGELFF.

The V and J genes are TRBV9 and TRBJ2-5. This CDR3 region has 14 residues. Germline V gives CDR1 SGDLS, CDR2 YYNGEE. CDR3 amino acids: CASSVEEYQETQYF.

CDR3 amino acids: CASSNPGVAEEQYF. The genes are TRBV7-9 and TRBJ2-7; TCRdb indicates TRBD1, and absent DNA this call remains unverified. This CDR3 has 14 amino acids. Per the germline V gene, CDR1 is SEHNR and CDR2 is FQNEAQ (reference sequence).

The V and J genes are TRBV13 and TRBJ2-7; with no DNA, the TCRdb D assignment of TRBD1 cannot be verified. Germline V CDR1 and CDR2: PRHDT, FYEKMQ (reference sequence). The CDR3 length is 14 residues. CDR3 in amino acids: CASSLGVGGGEQYF. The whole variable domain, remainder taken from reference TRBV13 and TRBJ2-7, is AAGVIQSPRHLIKEKRETATLKCYPIPRHDTVYWYQQGPGQDPQFLISFYEKMQSDKGSIPDRFSAQQFSDYHSELNMSSLELGDSALYFCASSLGVGGGEQYFGPGTRLTVT.

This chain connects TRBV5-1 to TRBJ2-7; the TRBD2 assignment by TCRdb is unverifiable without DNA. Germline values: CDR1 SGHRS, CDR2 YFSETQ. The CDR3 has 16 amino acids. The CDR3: CASMISGTSGIYEQYF. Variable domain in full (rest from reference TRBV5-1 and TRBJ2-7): KAGVTQTPRYLIKTRGQQVTLSCSPISGHRSVSWYQQTPGQGLQFLFEYFSETQRNKGNFPGRFSGRQFSNSRSEMNVSTLELGDSALYLCASMISGTSGIYEQYFGPGTRLTVT.

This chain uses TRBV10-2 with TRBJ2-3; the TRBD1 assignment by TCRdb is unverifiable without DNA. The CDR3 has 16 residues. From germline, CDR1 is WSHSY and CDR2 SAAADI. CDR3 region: CASRPGPRGGTDTQYF.

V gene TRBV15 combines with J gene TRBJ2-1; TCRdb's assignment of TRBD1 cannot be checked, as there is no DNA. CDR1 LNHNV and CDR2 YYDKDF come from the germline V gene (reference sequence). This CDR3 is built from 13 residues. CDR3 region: CATSIDRDNEQFF.

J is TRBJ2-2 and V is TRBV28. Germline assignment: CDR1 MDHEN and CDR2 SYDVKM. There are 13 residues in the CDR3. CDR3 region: CASSPDLTGELFF.

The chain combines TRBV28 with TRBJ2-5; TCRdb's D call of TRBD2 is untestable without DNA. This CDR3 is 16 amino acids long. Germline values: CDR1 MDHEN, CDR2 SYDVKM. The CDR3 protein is CASSFGAGGPRETQYF.

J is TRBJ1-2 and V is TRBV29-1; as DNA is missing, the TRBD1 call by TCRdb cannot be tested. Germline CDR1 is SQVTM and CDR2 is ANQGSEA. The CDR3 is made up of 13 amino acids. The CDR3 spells CSVIGTGAYDYTF.

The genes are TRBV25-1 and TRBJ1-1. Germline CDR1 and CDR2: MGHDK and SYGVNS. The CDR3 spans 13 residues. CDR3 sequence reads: CASQRISGTEAFF.

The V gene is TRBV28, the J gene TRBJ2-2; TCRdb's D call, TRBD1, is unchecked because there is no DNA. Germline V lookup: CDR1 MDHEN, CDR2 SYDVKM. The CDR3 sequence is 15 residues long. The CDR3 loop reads CASSYRGTRGGELFF.

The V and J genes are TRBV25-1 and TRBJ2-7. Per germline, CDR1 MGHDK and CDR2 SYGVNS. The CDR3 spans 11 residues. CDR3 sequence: CATGTFYEQYF.

CDR3 protein: CASSPWDSSDYGYTF. This sequence joins TRBV5-1 and TRBJ1-2; TCRdb returns TRBD1, unconfirmable since there is no DNA. Germline lookup yields CDR1 SGHRS and CDR2 YFSETQ. The CDR3 extends over 15 amino acids.

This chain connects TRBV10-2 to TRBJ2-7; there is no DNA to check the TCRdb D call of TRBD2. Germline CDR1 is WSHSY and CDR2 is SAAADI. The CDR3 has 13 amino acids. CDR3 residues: CASRDSSPYEQYF.

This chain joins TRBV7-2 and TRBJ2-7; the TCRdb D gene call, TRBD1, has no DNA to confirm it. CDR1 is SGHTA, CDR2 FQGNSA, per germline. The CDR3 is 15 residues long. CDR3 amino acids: CASSFTGGATYEQYF. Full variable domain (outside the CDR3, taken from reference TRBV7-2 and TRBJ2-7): GAGVSQSPSNKVTEKGKDVELRCDPISGHTALYWYRQSLGQGLEFLIYFQGNSAPDKSGLPSDRFSAERTGGSVSTLTIQRTQQEDSAVYLCASSFTGGATYEQYFGPGTRLTVT.

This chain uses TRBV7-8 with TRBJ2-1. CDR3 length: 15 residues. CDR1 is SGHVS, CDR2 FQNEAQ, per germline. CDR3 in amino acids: CASSLALSSYNEQFF.